The 11 T cell receptor beta chains reported below all come from one sample, sequenced in a study of siplizumab effects on memory and regulatory T cells. TCRdb keeps only in-frame clones here, not all; method: immunoSEQ multiplex PCR. This sample has more than 45,000 clones, with just over 90% found just once. Sequenced input: CD8+ T cells sorted from blood. These receptors all come from a human donor in good health.

The CDR3 is CASSSGTGSFEQYF. In DNA, the CDR3 is TGCGCCAGCAGCTCGGGGACAGGGAGTTTCGAGCAGTACTTC. The chain is built from TRBV4-1 and TRBJ2-7; TRBD1 aligns across 9 bases. CDR3 length equals 14 residues. With V trimmed by 5 bases and J by 6 bases, 8 bases remained unmatched. In germline, CDR1 is MGHRA, CDR2 YSYEKL.

This clone has only one observation. This chain connects TRBV6-5 to TRBJ1-5; D is unclear. V shed 4 bases and J shed 3 bases, with 10 bases lying between them. The CDR3 runs 14 residues. Germline loops: CDR1 MNHEY, CDR2 SVGAGI. CDR3 loop: CASSSPGSNQPQHF. The CDR3 region has the DNA TGTGCCAGCAGTTCTCCGGGGTCCAATCAGCCCCAGCATTTT.

The chain combines TRBV2 with TRBJ2-1, with 9 bases lining up with TRBD2. V gave up 3 bases and J gave up 3 bases; unmatched junction bases: 9. The V gene's germline CDR1 is SNHLY and CDR2 FYNNEI. CDR3 length: 17 residues. This chain's CDR3 is CASSELQASGIYNEQFF. DNA of the CDR3: TGTGCCAGCAGTGAGCTCCAGGCTAGCGGGATCTACAATGAGCAGTTCTTC.

This clone was recorded only once. The chain carries TRBV6-1 and TRBJ2-7; 9 bases are a match to TRBD1. CDR1 and CDR2 (germline): MNHNS, SASEGT. The J segment lost 6 bases and the V segment lost 2 bases, leaving 8 bases of the junction unmatched. This CDR3 has 15 residues. The CDR3 DNA follows: TGTGCCAGCAGTGAATTGACAGGGGGAGAGGGCGAGCAGTACTTC. This gives the protein CASSELTGGEGEQYF.

The chain uses TRBV19 and TRBJ2-7; D remains ambiguous. Germline V CDR1 and CDR2: LNHDA, SQIVND (reference sequence). CDR3 length equals 15 residues. The germline V and J ends were trimmed by 3 bases and 2 bases, with 14 bases remaining between them. The CDR3 is CASSISPVGAYEQYF. The CDR3 nucleotides are TGTGCCAGTAGTATTTCGCCGGTTGGGGCCTACGAGCAGTACTTC.

The chain is built from TRBV29-1 and TRBJ2-1, with TRBD2 matching 10 bases. The CDR3 extends over 14 amino acids. Germline trimming cut 7 bases from V and 13 bases from J; bases unmatched to any gene: 16. CDR1 and CDR2 (germline): SQVTM, ANQGSEA. Here the CDR3 reads CSAVSSGSLGNQFF. As DNA, the CDR3 is TGCAGCGCCGTGTCTAGCGGGAGTTTAGGCAATCAGTTCTTC.

V gene TRBV7-9 combines with J gene TRBJ2-1; TRBD2 matches 11 bases. The germline V gene has CDR1 SEHNR and CDR2 FQNEAQ (reference sequence). J lost 6 bases, V lost 5 bases, and 6 bases had no gene match. CDR3 length: 15 residues. CDR3 coding DNA: TGTGCCAGCAGCGTTAGCGGGAGGGCGCTCAATGAGCAGTTCTTC. It is translated as CASSVSGRALNEQFF. Drawing the rest from reference TRBV7-9 and TRBJ2-1, the complete variable domain is DTGVSQNPRHKITKRGQNVTFRCDPISEHNRLYWYRQTLGQGPEFLTYFQNEAQLEKSRLLSDRFSAERPKGSFSTLEIQRTEQGDSAMYLCASSVSGRALNEQFFGPGTRLTVL.

The chain uses TRBV9 and TRBJ1-4; possibly TRBD1 for D (6 bases). V was trimmed by 0 bases and J by 8 bases, leaving 11 bases between them. The germline V gene has CDR1 SGDLS and CDR2 YYNGEE. The CDR3 length is 14 residues. CDR3 coding DNA: TGTGCCAGCAGCGTAGGGCAGGGACAAGAAAAACTGTTTTTT. Its translation is CASSVGQGQEKLFF.

CDR3 nucleotides: TGTGCCAGCAGCGTTGGAGGGCAGGGCGAGCAGTACTTC. It codes for CASSVGGQGEQYF. The rearrangement uses TRBV9 and TRBJ2-7, with D possibly TRBD2 on 6 matching bases. The CDR3 consists of 13 residues. Germline V gives CDR1 SGDLS, CDR2 YYNGEE. V was trimmed by 2 bases and J by 6 bases, leaving 12 bases between them.

The chain recombines TRBV5-1 with TRBJ2-2, with 7 bases aligning to TRBD1. The trim removed 4 bases at V and 8 bases at J, leaving 5 bases unmatched. Germline CDR1 is SGHRS and CDR2 is YFSETQ. CDR3 length: 13 amino acids. The CDR3 is CASSTTGSGELFF. In DNA form, the CDR3 reads TGCGCCAGCAGCACGACAGGGTCAGGGGAGCTGTTTTTT.

This clone showed up many times. The chain combines TRBV15 with TRBJ1-5; D not certain. CDR1 is LNHNV and CDR2 is YYDKDF in the germline V gene (reference sequence). The CDR3 extends over 14 amino acids. V was cut by 4 bases and J by 7 bases, with 14 bases left in between. The CDR3, as DNA: TGTGCCACCAGCAAAGGAGCCTCAGGACAGCCCCAGCATTTT. This encodes CATSKGASGQPQHF.